What follows are 19 T cell receptor beta chains derived from one specimen sequenced in a study of response to subunit inactivated influenza vaccine. TCRdb independently ran MiXCR on the RT-PCR reads; one entry per CDR3 protein. The table shows roughly 630,000 distinct CDR3 sequences, with approximately 15% occurring only once. The sequences come from PBMCs from blood, collected about 14 days before vaccination. Every receptor here comes from a man aged 45 to 65 who received an inactivated influenza vaccine.

A word on this clonotype: Germline is not matched at one junction end, which may reflect a read error. DNA for the CDR3: TGTGCCGGCAGTGTAGGGACAGAGATATATGGCTACACCTTC. Translation gives CAGSVGTEIYGYTF. The rearrangement links TRBV6-1 to TRBJ1-2; 7 bases agree with TRBD1. Germline loops: CDR1 MNHNS, CDR2 SASEGT. The CDR3 covers 14 residues.

As concerns this clonotype: The germline gene is not matched at one end of the junction; a read error may be the cause. V is TRBV7-2 and J is TRBJ1-4; unclear D gene. Germline CDR1 reads SGHTA; CDR2 reads FQGNSA. CDR3 length: 15 residues. CDR3 loop: CGSSLRRATNEKLFF. CDR3 in DNA: TGTGGCAGCAGCTTAAGAAGAGCAACTAATGAAAAACTGTTTTTT.

The chain joins TRBV15 to TRBJ1-1; 10 positions match TRBD1. The CDR3 is made up of 14 amino acids. V dropped 3 bases and J dropped 4; count of bases not matched to a gene: 2. Germline V CDR1 and CDR2: LNHNV, YYDKDF (reference sequence). The CDR3 is CATSRRTGGTEAFF. DNA of the CDR3: TGTGCCACCAGCAGGCGGACAGGGGGCACTGAAGCTTTCTTT.

The chain combines TRBV14 with TRBJ1-6; D remains unclear. V lost 1 base, J lost 6 bases, and 7 bases lay in between. Germline V gives CDR1 SGHDN, CDR2 FVKESK. The CDR3 has 14 amino acids. The CDR3 nucleotides are TGTGCCAGCAGCCAAGGCAGCGTTAATTCACCCCTCCACTTT. It yields the protein CASSQGSVNSPLHF. Combining the CDR3 with reference TRBV14 and TRBJ1-6 gives the whole variable domain EAGVTQFPSHSVIEKGQTVTLRCDPISGHDNLYWYRRVMGKEIKFLLHFVKESKQDESGMPNNRFLAERTGGTYSTLKVQPAELEDSGVYFCASSQGSVNSPLHFGNGTRLTVT.

This clonotype was picked up a small number of times. The chain employs TRBV12-3 or TRBV12-4 and TRBJ2-5, with a tentative D call TRBD2 (5 bases). Trimming shortened V by 3 bases and J by 4 bases, and 9 bases separated the two germline ends. This CDR3 comprises 13 residues. The CDR3, as DNA: TGTGCCAGCAGTTTTATACTAGGAGAGACCCAGTACTTC. Translation: CASSFILGETQYF.

This clonotype was counted at least ten times. The V gene is TRBV9, the J gene TRBJ1-3; TRBD1 might be the D (5 bases). CDR1 SGDLS and CDR2 YYNGEE come from the germline V gene. The CDR3 has 15 residues. V was shortened by 4 bases and J by 0 bases, with 11 bases between the two germline ends. CDR3 DNA sequence: TGTGCCAGCAGCCCGTCGGACACCTCTGGAAACACCATATATTTT. Translated: CASSPSDTSGNTIYF.

This clonotype was seen a handful of times. The V and J genes are TRBV9 and TRBJ1-1, with D possibly matching TRBD1 (6 bases). This CDR3 is built from 14 residues. With 0 bases removed from V and 1 base from J, the gap between germline ends came to 7 bases. Germline CDR1 and CDR2: SGDLS and YYNGEE. CDR3 region: CASSVGTENTEAFF. As DNA, the CDR3 is TGTGCCAGCAGCGTAGGGACAGAGAACACTGAAGCTTTCTTT.

This clonotype was detected many times. The chain links TRBV7-2 to TRBJ1-5, with no clear D. V was pared by 2 bases and J by 0 bases, with 11 bases between. Germline CDR1 is SGHTA and CDR2 is FQGNSA. This CDR3 has 16 residues. The CDR3 sequence: CASSLRADYSNQPQHF. Written as DNA, the CDR3 is TGTGCCAGCAGCTTAAGGGCCGATTATAGCAATCAGCCCCAGCATTTT.

There are a few counts of this clonotype. V usage is TRBV12-3 or TRBV12-4 and J usage is TRBJ2-1; TRBD1 matches at 9 bases. The CDR3 runs to 11 residues. J was trimmed by 14 bases and V by 5 bases; bases with no gene match: 4. The CDR3 spells CASSRDRAKFF. The CDR3, as DNA: TGTGCCAGCAGTCGGGACAGGGCTAAGTTCTTC.

This clonotype has a handful of counts. V gene TRBV2 combines with J gene TRBJ2-7; TRBD2 aligns across 8 bases. The CDR3 spans 14 residues. CDR1 is SNHLY, CDR2 FYNNEI, per germline. The junction had 8 bases not matched to a gene; V was cut back by 4 bases and J by 6 bases. The CDR3 DNA sequence: TGTGCCAGCAGTGTCGACTCCAGCGGGGGCGAGCAGTACTTC. The encoded protein is CASSVDSSGGEQYF.

Many counts were recorded for this clonotype. CDR3 protein: CSARRSQGRYEQYF. DNA for the CDR3: TGCAGTGCTAGGCGGTCCCAGGGGAGGTACGAGCAGTACTTC. The V and J genes are TRBV20-1 and TRBJ2-7; D possibly matches TRBD1 or TRBD2 (6 bases each). With 3 bases removed from V and 4 bases from J, the gap between germline ends came to 16 bases. Per the germline V gene, CDR1 is DFQATT and CDR2 is SNEGSKA (reference sequence). This CDR3 is built from 14 residues.

This chain joins TRBV10-3 and TRBJ2-2, with TRBD2 as a possible D gene (5 bases). V dropped 8 bases and J dropped 6 bases, with 19 bases sitting between them. The CDR3 contains 15 residues. CDR1 ENHRY and CDR2 SYGVKD come from the germline V gene. CDR3 sequence: CAIRGGVQPPGELFF. The CDR3 nucleotides read TGTGCCATCCGGGGTGGGGTTCAACCCCCCGGGGAGCTGTTTTTT.

The chain links TRBV7-2 to TRBJ2-2; D perhaps matches TRBD1 (7 bases). There are 13 residues in the CDR3. The germline gives CDR1 SGHTA, CDR2 FQGNSA. V was shortened by 6 bases and J by 6 bases, with 11 bases between the two germline ends. The CDR3 DNA is TGTGCCAGCAGTAGCAGGGGGGCCGGGGAGCTGTTTTTT. This gives the protein CASSSRGAGELFF.

This rearrangement joins TRBV20-1 to TRBJ2-1, with D possibly being TRBD2 (6 bases). The CDR3 length is 14 residues. V shed 1 base and J shed 6 bases, with 13 bases lying between them. CDR1 is DFQATT, CDR2 SNEGSKA, per germline (reference sequence). CDR3 sequence (DNA): TGCAGTGCTAGAGCCCGGGAGAGTTGCAATGAGCAGTTCTTC. This codes for CSARARESCNEQFF.

This clonotype was observed a few times. The chain recombines TRBV12-3 or TRBV12-4 with TRBJ2-7; D unclear. This CDR3 region has 13 residues. V was shortened by 1 base and J by 5 bases, with 9 bases between the two germline ends. Written as DNA, the CDR3 is TGTGCCAGCAGTTTAGGGACCCTTCACGAGCAGTACTTC. It codes for CASSLGTLHEQYF.

Only a few counts were recorded for this clonotype. This rearrangement joins TRBV30 to TRBJ1-1, with a possible D match to TRBD1 (5 bases). This CDR3 is 13 amino acids long. V lost 0 bases and J lost 8, with 13 bases in between. CDR1 GTSNPN and CDR2 SVGIG come from the germline V gene (reference sequence). CDR3 residues: CAWSVGANGEAFF. DNA of the CDR3: TGTGCCTGGAGTGTCGGGGCTAACGGGGAAGCTTTCTTT.

In this sample, this clonotype turned up many times. V gene TRBV6-5 combines with J gene TRBJ2-2; 10 positions match TRBD1. The junction had 6 bases not matched to a gene; V was cut back by 2 bases and J by 3 bases. CDR1 is MNHEY, CDR2 SVGAGI, per germline. This CDR3 comprises 17 residues. The DNA of the CDR3 is TGTGCCAGCAGTTACGGGACAGGGGTAGGGTACACCGGGGAGCTGTTTTTT. This codes for CASSYGTGVGYTGELFF.

This clonotype was detected only a few times. The chain employs TRBV5-1 and TRBJ2-7; 9 nucleotides agree with TRBD2. The junction had 4 bases not matched to a gene; V was cut back by 4 bases and J by 2 bases. Germline V gives CDR1 SGHRS, CDR2 YFSETQ. The CDR3 has 14 amino acids. This CDR3 is CASSNSGGPYEQYF. The CDR3 nucleotides read TGCGCCAGCAGCAATAGCGGGGGACCCTACGAGCAGTACTTC.

This clonotype was picked up many times. This chain uses TRBV3-1 with TRBJ2-1; D is possibly TRBD1 or TRBD2 (5 bases each). V was pared by 2 bases and J by 7 bases, with 6 bases between. The V gene's germline CDR1 is LGHDT and CDR2 YNNKEL (reference sequence). The CDR3 covers 12 residues. The CDR3 coding sequence is TGTGCCAGCAGCCAATGGGGGAATGAGCAGTTCTTC. As protein: CASSQWGNEQFF.